The rows below give T cell receptor beta chains drawn from one sample of a study of cytomegalovirus exposure and HLA in healthy donors. Assay: immunoSEQ multiplex PCR; the TCRdb copy retains only in-frame clones and omits some. The sample holds 100,000 to 150,000 clones, about 94% seen once. Sequenced material: PBMCs. The receptor set was obtained from a woman between 18 and 30 years old in good health and CMV-seronegative. The CDR3 runs from the conserved cysteine through the conserved F or W. The D gene is left open where the match is weak. The size field is filled for only some rows; it gives once, few, many or a size class.

clone_size,v_call,j_call,d_call,cdr3_aa,cdr3_nt
.,TRBV27,TRBJ2-7,TRBD2,CASSFSGARPEQYF,TGTGCCAGCAGTTTTAGCGGGGCCCGACCCGAGCAGTACTTC
.,TRBV18,TRBJ2-7,.,CASSRNRDYEQYF,TGTGCCAGCTCACGGAACAGGGACTACGAGCAGTACTTC
once,TRBV5-1,TRBJ2-1,.,CARPGVGSSYNEQFF,TGCGCCAGACCGGGGGTGGGGAGCTCCTACAATGAGCAGTTCTTC
.,TRBV6-1,TRBJ1-1,TRBD1,CASSDAGGYTEAFF,TGTGCCAGCAGTGATGCAGGGGGCTACACTGAAGCTTTCTTT
.,TRBV11-2,TRBJ1-1,.,CASSLGTGRDTEAFF,TGTGCCAGCAGCTTAGGTACAGGGCGAGACACTGAAGCTTTCTTT
.,TRBV19,TRBJ1-5,.,CASTRGLNQPQHF,TGTGCCAGTACTAGGGGCCTGAATCAGCCCCAGCATTTT
once,TRBV4-1,TRBJ1-2,TRBD1,CASSSGTGGTGYTF,TGCGCCAGCAGCTCCGGGACAGGGGGAACTGGCTACACCTTC
.,TRBV5-1,TRBJ1-2,.,CATRAGDYGYTF,TGCGCCACCCGGGCAGGGGACTATGGCTACACCTTC
.,TRBV6-1,TRBJ1-1,.,CAGNREMNTEAFF,TGTGCCGGAAACAGGGAAATGAACACTGAAGCTTTCTTT
.,TRBV10-1,TRBJ1-6,.,CASSYHSSYNSPLHF,TGCGCCAGCAGTTACCACAGCTCCTATAATTCACCCCTCCACTTT
.,TRBV5-1,TRBJ2-7,.,CASSRNIWTVRITTHEQYF,TGCGCCAGCAGCCGCAATATATGGACAGTCCGGATTACAACGCACGAGCAGTACTTC
.,TRBV19,TRBJ2-3,.,CASSMASGATSTDTQYF,TGTGCCAGTAGTATGGCCTCTGGAGCTACTAGCACAGATACGCAGTATTTT
.,TRBV20-1,TRBJ2-5,.,CSVRGGRFLYF,TGCAGTGTTAGGGGGGGGCGGTTTCTGTACTTC
.,TRBV5-6,TRBJ2-7,.,CASTLGGASYEQYF,TGTGCCAGCACCCTGGGGGGGGCATCCTACGAGCAGTACTTC
.,TRBV5-1,TRBJ2-3,.,CASSYQGLSTDTQYF,TGCGCCAGCAGCTACCAGGGGCTCAGCACAGATACGCAGTATTTT
.,TRBV27,TRBJ1-5,.,CASSFGGFGNQPQHF,TGTGCCAGCAGTTTCGGGGGATTCGGGAATCAGCCCCAGCATTTT
.,TRBV30,TRBJ2-7,.,CAWSSKNSYEQYF,TGTGCCTGGAGTTCCAAAAACAGCTACGAGCAGTACTTC
.,TRBV5-1,TRBJ2-2,TRBD2,CASSFELAGQNTGELFF,TGCGCCAGCAGCTTTGAACTAGCGGGCCAGAACACCGGGGAGCTGTTTTTT
.,TRBV28,TRBJ2-7,.,CASSLYPGPDYEQYF,TGTGCCAGCAGTTTATACCCAGGGCCAGACTACGAGCAGTACTTC
.,TRBV29-1,TRBJ2-4,.,CSVESTSYAAKNIQYF,TGCAGCGTTGAATCGACATCCTACGCGGCCAAAAACATTCAGTACTTC
.,TRBV19,TRBJ1-2,.,CASSIVERGVYGYTF,TGTGCCAGTAGTATAGTCGAGCGGGGAGTATATGGCTACACCTTC
.,TRBV28,TRBJ1-1,TRBD1,CASQQGGTEAFF,TGTGCCAGCCAACAGGGGGGAACTGAAGCTTTCTTT
.,TRBV5-1,TRBJ2-5,TRBD2,CASSLAGRLETQYF,TGCGCCAGCAGCCTAGCGGGGCGGTTAGAGACCCAGTACTTC
.,TRBV5-4,TRBJ1-6,TRBD1,CASSADRVNSPLHF,TGTGCCAGCAGCGCAGACAGGGTCAATTCACCCCTCCACTTT
.,TRBV28,TRBJ1-6,.,CASSSTGPVLGSPLHF,TGTGCCAGCAGTTCCACAGGGCCGGTTTTAGGTTCACCCCTCCACTTT
.,TRBV10-3,TRBJ2-5,.,CAISDGVAEETQYF,TGTGCCATCAGTGATGGGGTAGCGGAAGAGACCCAGTACTTC
.,TRBV6-4,TRBJ1-5,TRBD1,CASTQSRDRGLASNQPQHF,TGTGCCAGCACCCAAAGCCGGGACAGGGGGCTTGCAAGCAATCAGCCCCAGCATTTT
.,TRBV2,TRBJ1-5,.,CASSEGPFSNQPQHF,TGTGCCAGCAGTGAAGGTCCATTTAGCAATCAGCCCCAGCATTTT
.,TRBV5-4,TRBJ2-1,TRBD2,CASSLPRGGYYNEQFF,TGTGCCAGCAGCTTGCCTCGCGGGGGGTACTACAATGAGCAGTTCTTC
once,TRBV10-3,TRBJ2-3,TRBD2,CAITSGGSYTQYF,TGTGCCATCACCTCGGGGGGGAGTTATACGCAGTATTTT
once,TRBV28,TRBJ1-3,TRBD1,CASSSTGGSGNTIYF,TGTGCCAGCAGCTCCACAGGGGGGTCTGGAAACACCATATATTTT
few,TRBV10-3,TRBJ2-4,TRBD2,CAISDSSGSQGIQYF,TGTGCCATCAGTGACTCTAGCGGGAGTCAAGGCATTCAGTACTTC
.,TRBV5-4,TRBJ2-3,TRBD2,CASSPGLAGIADTQYF,TGTGCCAGCAGCCCGGGACTAGCGGGAATCGCAGATACGCAGTATTTT
once,TRBV19,TRBJ2-1,TRBD2,CASSYSGRANEQFF,TGTGCCAGCTCGTATAGCGGGAGGGCCAATGAGCAGTTCTTC
.,TRBV30,TRBJ2-5,.,CAWSVGGETQYF,TGTGCCTGGAGTGTCGGGGGAGAGACCCAGTACTTC
once,TRBV30,TRBJ1-5,TRBD1,CAWSGQGVGPQHF,TGTGCCTGGAGTGGACAGGGGGTAGGGCCCCAGCATTTT
.,TRBV6-1,TRBJ2-3,.,CASSRTAYSTDTQYF,TGTGCCAGCAGTAGGACAGCCTACTCCACAGATACGCAGTATTTT
.,TRBV27,TRBJ2-5,TRBD1,CASSSNRGFGTQYF,TGTGCCAGCAGTTCCAACAGGGGCTTCGGGACCCAGTACTTC
.,TRBV7-2,TRBJ2-7,.,CASSLEAVYEQYF,TGTGCCAGCAGCTTAGAGGCGGTCTACGAGCAGTACTTC
.,TRBV6-1,TRBJ2-7,TRBD1,CASSARTGRGEQYF,TGTGCCAGCAGTGCCAGGACAGGCCGCGGCGAGCAGTACTTC
.,TRBV2,TRBJ2-2,.,CAQQGQGNMNTGELFF,TGTGCCCAGCAGGGGCAGGGAAACATGAACACCGGGGAGCTGTTTTTT
few,TRBV28,TRBJ2-3,.,CASSWIARNTDTQYF,TGTGCCAGCAGTTGGATCGCCAGGAACACAGATACGCAGTATTTT
.,TRBV5-6,TRBJ2-5,.,CASSFREGTQYF,TGTGCCAGCAGCTTCAGGGAAGGGACCCAGTACTTC
.,TRBV2,TRBJ1-5,TRBD1,CASSGQGYNQPQHF,TGTGCCAGCAGTGGACAGGGGTACAATCAGCCCCAGCATTTT
once,TRBV2,TRBJ2-1,.,CASSGVEQFF,TGTGCCAGCAGTGGCGTTGAGCAGTTCTTC
once,TRBV2,TRBJ2-1,.,CASSVQNSVGQFF,TGTGCCAGCAGTGTACAGAACTCGGTTGGGCAGTTCTTC
.,TRBV19,TRBJ2-1,.,CASSPMRGSYNEQFF,TGTGCCAGTAGTCCCATGCGGGGATCCTACAATGAGCAGTTCTTC
.,TRBV21-1,TRBJ2-2,.,CASSNGGTGKNTGELFF,TGTGCCAGCAGCAACGGGGGGACAGGGAAGAACACCGGGGAGCTGTTTTTT
.,TRBV13,TRBJ2-2,.,CASSFYQGSTGELFF,TGTGCCAGCAGCTTCTATCAGGGGTCCACCGGGGAGCTGTTTTTT
.,TRBV6-6,TRBJ1-1,.,CASSYRDGGAFF,TGTGCCAGCAGTTACAGGGACGGGGGAGCTTTCTTT
.,TRBV7-8,TRBJ1-3,TRBD1,CASSLQGAGNTIYF,TGTGCCAGCAGCTTACAGGGGGCTGGAAACACCATATATTTT
.,TRBV5-1,TRBJ1-3,TRBD1,CASRTVGTGSGNTIYF,TGCGCCAGCAGAACCGTAGGGACAGGCTCTGGAAACACCATATATTTT
.,TRBV27,TRBJ2-2,.,CASSLLRTNTGELFF,TGTGCCAGCAGTTTGCTCAGAACGAACACCGGGGAGCTGTTTTTT
.,TRBV4-1,TRBJ2-2,.,CASSLRHLQMNTGELFF,TGCGCCAGCAGCCTACGACACCTACAAATGAACACCGGGGAGCTGTTTTTT
.,TRBV9,TRBJ1-1,.,CASSFLLNTEAFF,TGTGCCAGCAGCTTTCTTTTGAACACTGAAGCTTTCTTT
.,TRBV5-4,TRBJ1-3,.,CASSLDMHTIYF,TGTGCCAGCAGCTTGGACATGCACACCATATATTTT
once,TRBV5-1,TRBJ1-2,TRBD1,CASSFGQGRGYTF,TGCGCCAGCAGCTTTGGACAGGGAAGAGGCTACACCTTC
once,TRBV4-1,TRBJ2-7,.,CASSPTAGGRYEQYF,TGCGCCAGCAGCCCAACGGCTGGAGGGCGCTACGAGCAGTACTTC
.,TRBV9,TRBJ2-5,TRBD2,CASSVGTSGTGTQYF,TGTGCCAGCAGCGTAGGGACTAGCGGGACTGGGACCCAGTACTTC